This T cell receptor beta chain is from a study of blood T cell repertoires in COVID-19. Study overall: Samples came from the United States, Italy and Spain, spanning acute and convalescent COVID-19.

Original processing methods: Quantification of nucleated cells was approximated via reference gene primer amplification. The protocol was immunoSEQ multiplex PCR, while the TCRdb copy is restricted to in-frame clones and leaves out a portion. D and trimming come from the DNA, and the V and J calls and clone size come from that table. The sample includes 200,000 to 250,000 clones, approximately 78% seen only once; the top ten take roughly 8.2%. The TCR comes from an elderly woman with COVID-19, enrolled during active disease. Sequencing was done on a sample of peripheral blood.

The CDR3 region has the DNA TGCAGCGTTGAAAGGGGCTCCTATGGCTACACCTTC. This translates into CSVERGSYGYTF. This chain connects TRBV29-1 to TRBJ1-2; maybe TRBD1 (5 bases). Germline assignment: CDR1 SQVTM and CDR2 ANQGSEA. The CDR3 is 12 residues long. V lost 2 bases and J lost 4, with 8 bases in between.